These 17 T cell receptor beta chains came from one sample sequenced in a study of blood T cell repertoires in COVID-19. Sequencing was performed with immunoSEQ multiplex PCR; in TCRdb, only in-frame clones are kept and a portion is missing. The sample contains some 180,000 clones, roughly 88% of which appear only once. The specimen sequenced was peripheral blood. These receptors all stem from a woman between 35 and 50 years old with COVID-19, enrolled during active disease.

The chain carries TRBV7-9 and TRBJ1-3; D not certain. Between the trimmed V and J ends, which lost 2 bases and 0 bases, there was a span of 11 bases. The CDR3 totals 16 residues. Germline V gives CDR1 SEHNR, CDR2 FQNEAQ (reference sequence). The CDR3 sequence is CASSLSVRSSGNTIYF. The CDR3 coding sequence is TGTGCCAGCAGCTTAAGTGTTCGGTCCTCTGGAAACACCATATATTTT.

The chain couples TRBV14 to TRBJ2-3, with D perhaps TRBD2 (6 bases). In germline, CDR1 is SGHDN, CDR2 FVKESK. V gave up 5 bases and J gave up 0 bases, with 15 bases separating them. The CDR3 sequence is 16 residues long. The CDR3 DNA reads TGTGCCAGCAGCGTCGGGGGTGAACTTAGCACAGATACGCAGTATTTT. This translates into CASSVGGELSTDTQYF.

V gene TRBV7-3 combines with J gene TRBJ2-1; 11 bases agree with TRBD2. The junction had 7 bases not matched to a gene; V was cut back by 5 bases and J by 10 bases. CDR1 and CDR2 (germline): SGHTA, FQGTGA. This CDR3 contains 14 residues. The CDR3 region has the DNA TGTGCCAGCAGCCAAGGACTAGCGGGTAACGAGCAGTTCTTC. It encodes CASSQGLAGNEQFF.

The chain couples TRBV9 to TRBJ2-5; D is undetermined. This CDR3 spans 15 amino acids. Germline V CDR1 and CDR2: SGDLS, YYNGEE. V was clipped by 3 bases and J by 2 bases, with 14 bases between them. The CDR3 sequence is CASSEWSLGQETQYF. Here the CDR3 DNA reads TGTGCCAGCAGCGAATGGAGCCTTGGGCAAGAGACCCAGTACTTC.

The V call is TRBV19, the J call TRBJ2-5, with a tentative D call TRBD1 (7 bases). The CDR3 is 17 residues long. Germline V gene lookup returns CDR1 LNHDA and CDR2 SQIVND (reference sequence). V was pared by 3 bases and J by 5 bases, with 22 bases between. The CDR3 loop reads CASSIFPGGGGGETQYF. The CDR3 bases are TGTGCCAGTAGTATTTTCCCCGGTGGAGGGGGCGGGGAGACCCAGTACTTC.

V and J are TRBV7-3 and TRBJ2-5; 8 bases align to TRBD1. Losses at the gene ends were 3 bases for V and 1 base for J; bases not matched to a gene: 4. This CDR3 contains 15 residues. The germline CDR1 and CDR2 sequences are SGHTA and FQGTGA. The CDR3, as DNA: TGTGCCAGCAGCTTCCTCGGGACAGGCCAAGAGACCCAGTACTTC. Translation gives CASSFLGTGQETQYF.

The chain has TRBV19 and TRBJ1-1; 7 bases match TRBD1. V shed 7 bases, J shed 7 bases, and the junction held 15 bases outside the gene matches. This CDR3 contains 15 residues. Germline CDR1 is LNHDA and CDR2 is SQIVND (reference sequence). The CDR3, as DNA: TGTGCCAGTACTAACTACGGGAGGGGGCCGGGTGAAGCTTTCTTT. Translation: CASTNYGRGPGEAFF.

In its sample, this clone was seen once. This rearrangement joins TRBV5-8 to TRBJ1-2, with D uncertain. CDR1 and CDR2 from the germline V gene are SGHTS and YDEGEE. Trimming took off 4 bases at V and 5 bases at J, with 18 bases between the two ends. This CDR3 has 15 amino acids. The CDR3 region is CASSPSSVKVYGYTF. The CDR3 DNA sequence: TGTGCCAGCAGCCCAAGTTCAGTAAAAGTTTATGGCTACACCTTC. The variable domain in full, completed from reference TRBV5-8 and TRBJ1-2, reads EAGVTQSPTHLIKTRGQQATLRCSPISGHTSVYWYQQALGLGLQFLLWYDEGEERNRGNFPPRFSGRQFPNYSSELNVNALELEDSALYLCASSPSSVKVYGYTFGSGTRLTVV.

In its sample, this clone was seen once. The chain uses TRBV28 and TRBJ1-5; 9 bases map to TRBD1. V shed 7 bases, J shed 3 bases, and the junction held 7 bases outside the gene matches. The CDR3 spans 15 residues. Germline CDR1 MDHEN, CDR2 SYDVKM. The CDR3 nucleotides read TGTGCCAGCACGGACAGGGGAGCACTCAATCAGCCCCAGCATTTT. It yields the protein CASTDRGALNQPQHF.

V is TRBV7-3 and J is TRBJ2-5; D might be TRBD2 (5 bases). Per the germline V gene, CDR1 is SGHTA and CDR2 is FQGTGA. This CDR3 is 16 amino acids long. Trimming took off 1 base at V and 1 base at J, with 13 bases between the two ends. The CDR3 DNA reads TGTGCCAGCAGCTTAAGGCTTTCAAGCGGCCAAGAGACCCAGTACTTC. It yields the protein CASSLRLSSGQETQYF.

J is TRBJ1-5 and V is TRBV5-1; 7 positions agree with TRBD1. Unmatched junction bases numbered 12, after V lost 4 bases and J lost 5 bases. This CDR3 spans 16 amino acids. Germline-derived CDR1 and CDR2 are SGHRS and YFSETQ. The CDR3 reads CASSPVEGQWDQPQHF. In DNA, the CDR3 is TGCGCCAGCAGCCCCGTAGAGGGACAGTGGGATCAGCCCCAGCATTTT.

The chain uses TRBV4-1 and TRBJ2-1; TRBD2 agrees at 9 bases. In germline, CDR1 is MGHRA, CDR2 YSYEKL. The CDR3 has 17 residues. The V gene end was trimmed by 9 bases and the J gene end by 8 bases; junction bases not matched to a gene: 20. CDR3 residues: CASLPDWREGQSDEQFF. CDR3 nucleotides: TGCGCCAGTTTGCCCGACTGGCGGGAGGGCCAGAGCGATGAGCAGTTCTTC.

The chain joins TRBV10-3 to TRBJ2-7, with TRBD2 matching 12 bases. This CDR3 is built from 14 residues. The V segment lost 3 bases and the J segment 6 bases; nucleotides outside the gene matches: 3. Germline values: CDR1 ENHRY, CDR2 SYGVKD. CDR3: CAISELAGGSEQYF. The CDR3 DNA reads TGTGCCATCAGTGAACTAGCGGGAGGAAGCGAGCAGTACTTC.

The chain carries TRBV11-3 and TRBJ2-1, with 7 bases lining up with TRBD2. With V trimmed by 6 bases and J by 10 bases, 15 bases remained unmatched. CDR1 and CDR2 (germline): SGHNT, YENEEA. The CDR3 covers 15 residues. In nucleotides, the CDR3 is TGTGCCAGCAGTTTGATGTCTAGCGGAATAGGGGAGCAGTTCTTC. This gives the protein CASSLMSSGIGEQFF.

This chain joins TRBV19 and TRBJ1-1; 7 positions match TRBD1. Germline V gene lookup returns CDR1 LNHDA and CDR2 SQIVND (reference sequence). The CDR3 extends over 14 amino acids. V gave up 11 bases and J gave up 5 bases; unmatched junction bases: 14. CDR3 protein: CASSSGARGTEAFF. Here the CDR3 DNA reads TGTGCCTCCTCATCGGGGGCCAGGGGGACTGAAGCTTTCTTT.

V is TRBV5-1 and J is TRBJ1-1; D call uncertain. Germline values: CDR1 SGHRS, CDR2 YFSETQ. This CDR3 is built from 12 residues. V was pared by 5 bases and J by 10 bases, with 15 bases between. CDR3 nucleotides: TGCGCCAGCAGGGTGGCAGGAAGTGGAGCTTTCTTT. Encoded protein: CASRVAGSGAFF.

The rearrangement uses TRBV9 and TRBJ2-1, with 7 bases that match TRBD2. The germline gives CDR1 SGDLS, CDR2 YYNGEE. The length of the CDR3 is 15 residues. The trim removed 4 bases at V and 2 bases at J, leaving 6 bases unmatched. Written as DNA, the CDR3 is TGTGCCAGCAGCCAAGGAGGGAGGGCCTACAATGAGCAGTTCTTC. This gives the protein CASSQGGRAYNEQFF.